The 18 T cell receptor beta chains presented below share a single source sample, sequenced in a study of blood T cells in healthy people across ages. The authors ran a second PCR of 7 to 11 cycles using a sample-barcoded 5' primer and a J-beta primer mix. From the 5' RACE reads, TCRdb called clonotypes with MiXCR, one entry per CDR3 protein. The repertoire holds over a million distinct CDR3 sequences, with around 27% as singletons. These same records also appear under a second study, on T cells of mothers and their children.

Input material: blood. The receptors derive from a girl aged 2-10 years in good health.

This clonotype has a handful of counts. The chain joins TRBV29-1 to TRBJ2-1; 11 bases match TRBD2. The V segment lost 6 bases and the J segment 8 bases; nucleotides outside the gene matches: 9. The CDR3 consists of 14 residues. Germline-derived CDR1 and CDR2 are SQVTM and ANQGSEA. The CDR3 nucleotides read TGCAGCGTCCCATTAGCGGGAGGGAGGGATGAGCAGTTCTTC. Amino acid sequence: CSVPLAGGRDEQFF.

CDR3 in amino acids: CASSLGGGTVPLNTEAFF. The CDR3 DNA reads as TGTGCCAGCAGCTTAGGGGGGGGGACAGTGCCCTTGAACACTGAAGCTTTCTTT. V is TRBV7-9 and J is TRBJ1-1, with TRBD1 matching 7 bases. The CDR3 consists of 18 residues. Germline V gene sequence: CDR1 SEHNR, CDR2 FQNEAQ (reference sequence). J gave up 0 bases and V 1 base, and 11 bases lay outside the gene matches.

Details on this clonotype: At one of its ends the junction is not consistent with the germline gene, which may arise from a read error. The chain employs TRBV4-1 and TRBJ2-1, with a possible D match to TRBD2 (6 bases). Gene TRBJ2-7 matches the end of the DNA better, so the J call may be wrong. Germline values: CDR1 MGHRA, CDR2 YSYEKL. CDR3 length equals 15 residues. The CDR3 spells CASGQVWEVGYEQYF. CDR3 DNA sequence: TGCGCCAGCGGCCAAGTATGGGAGGTCGGGTACGAGCAGTACTTC.

The V call is TRBV2, the J call TRBJ2-1; TRBD1 matches 9 bases. The CDR3 loop spans 11 amino acids. The V gene's germline CDR1 is SNHLY and CDR2 FYNNEI. Losses at the gene ends were 8 bases for V and 15 bases for J; bases not matched to a gene: 8. CDR3 loop: CASSGGQGLFF. CDR3 in DNA: TGTGCCAGCTCCGGGGGACAGGGTCTGTTCTTC.

Only a few counts were recorded for this clonotype. This chain links TRBV21-1 with TRBJ2-7; TRBD1, the table's D call, was not compared with the DNA. TRBV21-1 is a known pseudogene. The CDR3 spans 15 residues. The CDR3 DNA is TGTGCCAGCAGCGTCCGGGGGGTATTGACCTACGAGCAGTACTTC. Residues: CASSVRGVLTYEQYF.

This clonotype came up a few times. The genes are TRBV7-9 and TRBJ2-5, with D unclear. The assigned J gene may be wrong: the sequence end matches TRBJ2-1 better. Germline lookup yields CDR1 SEHNR and CDR2 FQNEAQ (reference sequence). The CDR3 covers 14 residues. The CDR3 is CASSPIRVINEQFF. DNA for the CDR3: TGTGCCAGCAGCCCGATACGGGTAATCAATGAGCAGTTCTTC.

The chain joins TRBV4-3 to TRBJ2-1; 9 nucleotides match TRBD1. The tail of the sequence fits TRBJ2-7 better, so the J call may be wrong. The CDR3 extends over 15 amino acids. The germline CDR1 and CDR2 sequences are LGHNA and YSLEER. The CDR3 reads CASSLVDRGTYEQYF. CDR3 bases: TGCGCCAGCAGCCTCGTTGACAGGGGGACCTACGAGCAGTACTTC.

This clonotype was seen a handful of times. This chain joins TRBV6-5 and TRBJ2-2; 7 positions match TRBD2. V shed 3 bases, J shed 1 base, and the junction held 8 bases outside the gene matches. CDR3 length: 17 amino acids. Per the germline V gene, CDR1 is MNHEY and CDR2 is SVGAGI. CDR3 sequence: CASSYHRPGGNTGELFF. In DNA, the CDR3 is TGTGCCAGCAGTTATCACCGCCCGGGGGGGAACACCGGGGAGCTGTTTTTT.

This clonotype has just a few counts. The V call is TRBV7-9, the J call TRBJ1-1; weak D call: TRBD1 (5 bases). The germline V and J ends were trimmed by 5 bases and 0 bases, with 19 bases remaining between them. CDR1 is SEHNR and CDR2 is FQNEAQ in the germline V gene (reference sequence). CDR3 length: 17 amino acids. CDR3 sequence reads: CASSPRWTTGMNTEAFF. The CDR3 DNA is TGTGCCAGCAGCCCTCGATGGACAACGGGCATGAACACTGAAGCTTTCTTT.

This chain links TRBV24-1 with TRBJ1-2, with TRBD1 matching 9 bases. The CDR3 runs 15 residues. Germline CDR1 KGHDR, CDR2 SFDVKD. Trimming removed 4 bases from V and 6 bases from J; junction bases left unmatched: 8. The CDR3 region is CATSDGTGLTDGYTF. CDR3 DNA sequence: TGTGCCACCAGTGACGGGACAGGGCTTACGGATGGCTACACCTTC.

Concerning this clonotype: At one end, the junction sequence differs from germline, possibly due to a read error. The gene calls are TRBV20-1 and TRBJ2-3; 12 bases are shared with TRBD2. CDR1 and CDR2 (germline): DFQATT, SNEGSKA (reference sequence). This CDR3 has 14 residues. The CDR3 region is CSVRLAGVADTQYF. The CDR3, as DNA: TGCAGTGTTAGACTAGCGGGAGTGGCAGATACGCAGTATTTT.

The table lists this clonotype with a few counts. The chain employs TRBV28 and TRBJ2-7; D may be TRBD1 (5 bases). Trimming shortened V by 4 bases and J by 4 bases, and 11 bases separated the two germline ends. Per the germline V gene, CDR1 is MDHEN and CDR2 is SYDVKM. The CDR3 is 13 residues long. The CDR3 nucleotides read TGTGCCAGCAGTTCTGCGACAGCTTACGAGCAGTACTTC. This encodes CASSSATAYEQYF.

This clonotype was recorded at least ten times. The rearrangement links TRBV20-1 to TRBJ2-1; 12 positions agree with TRBD2. CDR1 DFQATT and CDR2 SNEGSKA come from the germline V gene (reference sequence). V gave up 6 bases and J gave up 6 bases; unmatched junction bases: 9. The CDR3 is made up of 15 amino acids. CDR3 sequence: CSAGRLAGVGNEQFF. CDR3 nucleotides: TGCAGTGCGGGAAGACTAGCGGGGGTGGGCAATGAGCAGTTCTTC.

The J gene is TRBJ1-5, the V gene TRBV6-6; no reliable D call. CDR3 size: 13 residues. Germline V lookup: CDR1 MNHNY, CDR2 SVGAGI (reference sequence). Trimming pared 4 bases from V and 5 bases from J, leaving 9 bases between. The CDR3, as DNA: TGTGCCAGCAGTTCCGACTTGTATCAGCCCCAGCATTTT. This gives the protein CASSSDLYQPQHF.

The rearrangement joins TRBV29-1 to TRBJ2-3; the D is unclear. This CDR3 comprises 11 residues. V shed 6 bases and J shed 6 bases, with 10 bases lying between them. Germline lookup yields CDR1 SQVTM and CDR2 ANQGSEA. The CDR3 sequence is CSVQTTDTQYF. The CDR3 region has the DNA TGCAGCGTCCAAACAACGGATACGCAGTATTTT.

This chain uses TRBV29-1 with TRBJ2-2, with D perhaps TRBD2 (6 bases). CDR3 length: 14 residues. Germline V gene data show CDR1 as SQVTM and CDR2 as ANQGSEA. V lost 5 bases to trimming and J lost 1 base, with 11 bases between them. CDR3 region: CSVTGRRNTGELFF. The DNA of the CDR3 is TGCAGCGTTACGGGGAGGAGGAACACCGGGGAGCTGTTTTTT.

This clonotype was observed a handful of times. The chain couples TRBV12-3 or TRBV12-4 to TRBJ1-5; no clear D. The CDR3 extends over 11 amino acids. V gave up 5 bases and J gave up 11 bases, with 10 bases separating them. The CDR3 DNA follows: TGTGCCAGCAGTCACGGGCGGTCCCAGCATTTT. It translates to CASSHGRSQHF.

This chain uses TRBV4-1 with TRBJ1-6; D not resolved. Germline V gene data show CDR1 as MGHRA and CDR2 as YSYEKL. Trimming stripped 5 bases from V and 8 bases from J, with 16 bases between. This CDR3 has 15 amino acids. This chain's CDR3 is CASSSQPGADSPLHF. The DNA of the CDR3 is TGCGCCAGCAGCTCCCAGCCCGGCGCTGATTCACCCCTCCACTTT.